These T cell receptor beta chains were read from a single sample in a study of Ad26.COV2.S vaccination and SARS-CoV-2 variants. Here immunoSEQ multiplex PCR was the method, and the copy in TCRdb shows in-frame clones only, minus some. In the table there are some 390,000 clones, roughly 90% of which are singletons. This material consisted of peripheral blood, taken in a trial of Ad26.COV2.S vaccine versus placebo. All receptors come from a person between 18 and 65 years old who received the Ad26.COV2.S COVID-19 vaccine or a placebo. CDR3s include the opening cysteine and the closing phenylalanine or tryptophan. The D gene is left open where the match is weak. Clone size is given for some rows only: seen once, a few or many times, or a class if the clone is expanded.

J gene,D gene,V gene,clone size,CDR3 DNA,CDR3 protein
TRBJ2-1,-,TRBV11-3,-,TGTGCCAGCAGCTTAGAGGGTCGGAATGAGCAGTTCTTC,CASSLEGRNEQFF
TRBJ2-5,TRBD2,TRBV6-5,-,TGTGCCAGCAGGGGACTAGCGGGAGCTTGGGAGACCCAGTACTTC,CASRGLAGAWETQYF
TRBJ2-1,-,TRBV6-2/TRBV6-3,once,TGTGCCAGCAGTTATCAGGGCCTCCCTGAGCAGTTCTTC,CASSYQGLPEQFF
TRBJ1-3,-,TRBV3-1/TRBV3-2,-,TGTGCCAGCAGCCAAGACGACAGCTCTGGAAACACCATATATTTT,CASSQDDSSGNTIYF
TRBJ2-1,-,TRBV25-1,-,TGTGCCAGCAGTGAATACGGCAGGGTGGATTTTTTGCAGTTCTTC,CASSEYGRVDFLQFF
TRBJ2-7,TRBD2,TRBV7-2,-,TGTGCCAGCAGCTTAGGGCTAGCGGCCTACGAGCAGTACTTC,CASSLGLAAYEQYF
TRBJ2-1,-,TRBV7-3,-,TGTGCCAGCAGCTTAATCGGGCGGGATGAGCAGTTCTTC,CASSLIGRDEQFF
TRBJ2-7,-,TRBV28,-,TGTGCCAGCAGTTTAGTTATCGACTCCTACGAGCAGTACTTC,CASSLVIDSYEQYF
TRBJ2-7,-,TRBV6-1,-,TGTGCCGGCAGTGAAGAAGTTGGAGGGGCCTACGAGCAGTACTTC,CAGSEEVGGAYEQYF
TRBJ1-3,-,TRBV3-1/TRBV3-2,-,TGTGCCAGCAGCCAAGGGGGGGGTGGAACTGGAAACACCATATATTTT,CASSQGGGGTGNTIYF
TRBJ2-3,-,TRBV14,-,TGTGCCAGCAGTACACAGGGATGGGCTCTTTTCACAGATACGCAGTATTTT,CASSTQGWALFTDTQYF
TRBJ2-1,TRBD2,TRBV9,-,TGTGCCAGCAGCTCTCACTCCGGGACTAGCGACTACAATGAGCAGTTCTTC,CASSSHSGTSDYNEQFF
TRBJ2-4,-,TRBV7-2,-,TGTGCCAGCAGCTTTCCTCCCGGACCATCGGACATTCAGTACTTC,CASSFPPGPSDIQYF
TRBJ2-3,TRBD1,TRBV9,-,TGTGCCAGCAGTCGAGGACAGGGAACAGATACGCAGTATTTT,CASSRGQGTDTQYF
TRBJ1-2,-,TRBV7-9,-,TGTGCCAGCAGCTTAGAAGGTGGACAGAGTGGCTACACCTTC,CASSLEGGQSGYTF
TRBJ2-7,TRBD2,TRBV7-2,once,TGTGCCAGCAGCTTAGCGACTAGCGGTCACTCCTACGAGCAGTACTTC,CASSLATSGHSYEQYF
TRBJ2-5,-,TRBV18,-,TGTGCCAGCTCACCACTAGTATCGGAGACCCAGTACTTC,CASSPLVSETQYF
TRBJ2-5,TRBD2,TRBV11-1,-,TGTGCCAGCAGCTTAGCGAGTAGCGGGAGTGGAGAGACCCAGTACTTC,CASSLASSGSGETQYF
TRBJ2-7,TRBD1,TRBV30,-,TGTGCCTGGATGCCCGGGACAGGGCTCTCCTACGAGCAGTACTTC,CAWMPGTGLSYEQYF
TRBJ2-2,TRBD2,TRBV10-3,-,TGTGCCATCAGACCCGGGACTAGCAGCACCGGGGAGCTGTTTTTT,CAIRPGTSSTGELFF
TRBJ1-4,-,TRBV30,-,TGTGCCTGCACCTCCGGGTCTACCTCCTCAACTAATGAAAAACTGTTTTTT,CACTSGSTSSTNEKLFF
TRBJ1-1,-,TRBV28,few,TGTGCCAGCAGTTTACTAAATGAAGCTTTCTTT,CASSLLNEAFF
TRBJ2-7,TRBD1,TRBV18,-,TGTGCCAGCTCACCACCTCGAGGACAGGGATACGAGCAGTACTTC,CASSPPRGQGYEQYF
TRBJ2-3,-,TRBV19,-,TGTGCCAGTAAACCCTTCGCGTCGACAGATACGCAGTATTTT,CASKPFASTDTQYF
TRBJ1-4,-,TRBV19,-,TGTGCCAGTAACCGGGGGCGCGTAAGTGAAAAACTGTTTTTT,CASNRGRVSEKLFF
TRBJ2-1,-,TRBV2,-,TGTGCCAGCAAAGGAGGGTATTATGAGCAGTTCTTC,CASKGGYYEQFF
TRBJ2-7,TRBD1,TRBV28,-,TGTGCCAGCAGTTTAGACAGGGTAATCTACGAGCAGTACTTC,CASSLDRVIYEQYF
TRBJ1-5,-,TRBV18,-,TGTGCCAGCTCACGGGACATTCATCAGCCCCAGCATTTT,CASSRDIHQPQHF
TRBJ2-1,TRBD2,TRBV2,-,TGTGCCAGCAGTGAGGATTTAGGGACTAGCGTACCGGGGGACAATGAGCAGTTCTTC,CASSEDLGTSVPGDNEQFF
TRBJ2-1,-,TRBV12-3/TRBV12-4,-,TGTGCCAGCAGTTTAAGGCGGGGGCAGTTCTTC,CASSLRRGQFF
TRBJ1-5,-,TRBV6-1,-,TGTGCCAGCAGTGAAGGGGGATATAGCAATCAGCCCCAGCATTTT,CASSEGGYSNQPQHF
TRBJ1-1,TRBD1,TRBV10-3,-,TGTGCCATCAGGACAGGGGTTCGGAACACTGAAGCTTTCTTT,CAIRTGVRNTEAFF
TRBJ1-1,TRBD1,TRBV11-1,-,TGTGCCAGCAGCTTAGCGGGTAGGGGACAGGATTTT,CASSLAGRGQDF
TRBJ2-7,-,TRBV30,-,TGTGCCTGGAGTCCCCCGGCCTACGAGCAGTACTTC,CAWSPPAYEQYF
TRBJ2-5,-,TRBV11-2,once,TGTGCCAGCAGCTTAGGAGTCCAAGAGACCCAGTACTTC,CASSLGVQETQYF
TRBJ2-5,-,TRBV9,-,TGTGCCAGCACCCCTAGGGGACGAATGGGAGAGACCCAGTACTTC,CASTPRGRMGETQYF
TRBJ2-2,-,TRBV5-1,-,TGCGCCGGACCTCTCCGCTCCCTGGGATGCACCGGGGAGCTGTTTTTT,CAGPLRSLGCTGELFF
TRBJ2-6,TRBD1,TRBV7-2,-,TGTGCCAGCAGCTTAGTACAGGGGGTGCCCAACGTCCTGACTTTC,CASSLVQGVPNVLTF
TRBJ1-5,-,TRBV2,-,TGTGCCAGCAGGGGGACAAATAGCAATCAGCCCCAGCATTTT,CASRGTNSNQPQHF
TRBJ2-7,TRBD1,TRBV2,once,TGTGCCTCTCAGCCCCGGGACAGTTCCTACGAGCAGTACTTC,CASQPRDSSYEQYF
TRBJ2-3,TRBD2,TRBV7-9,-,TGTGCCAGCAGCCCAGGACTAGCGGGAGTCAGTAAAGATACGCAGTATTTT,CASSPGLAGVSKDTQYF
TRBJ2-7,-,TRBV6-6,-,TGTGCCACCCTTATCGGCGGGGGCCACGAGCAGTACTTC,CATLIGGGHEQYF
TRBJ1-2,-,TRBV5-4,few,TGTGCCAGCAGCCTGGCGGCCGGGGTTCGGGGCTACACCTTC,CASSLAAGVRGYTF
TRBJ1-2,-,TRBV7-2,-,TGTGCCAGCAGCTTCATTTCCCCCGCCAACTATGGCTACACCTTC,CASSFISPANYGYTF
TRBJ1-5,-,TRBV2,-,TGTGCCAGCAGGGGTAGGCCCAGGGGTGGGGAGCCCCAGCATTTT,CASRGRPRGGEPQHF
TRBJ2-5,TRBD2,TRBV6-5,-,TGTGCCAGCAGTTACTCTTTCAGCGGGATAAAAGAGACCCAGTACTTC,CASSYSFSGIKETQYF
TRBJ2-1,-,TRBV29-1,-,TGCAGCGTTGAAATTATTGGCGTAGCCTACAATGAGCAGTTCTTC,CSVEIIGVAYNEQFF
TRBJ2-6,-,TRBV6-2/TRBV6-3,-,TGTGCCAGCAGCCCCCCGGGTCTTGGGGCCAACGTCCTGACTTTC,CASSPPGLGANVLTF
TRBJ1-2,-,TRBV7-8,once,TGTGCCAGCAGCCAACGTTTTGGGGGGCTTGACTATGGCTACACCTTC,CASSQRFGGLDYGYTF
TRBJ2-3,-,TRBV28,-,TGTGCCAGCAGTCAGAGTTATACGCAGTATTTT,CASSQSYTQYF
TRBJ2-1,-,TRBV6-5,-,TGTGCCAGCTGTCAGGGCCCGAGTTCCTACAATGAGCAGTTCTTC,CASCQGPSSYNEQFF
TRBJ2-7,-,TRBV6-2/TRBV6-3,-,TGTGCCAGCAGTATCTTAGGGACTTACGAGCAGTACTTC,CASSILGTYEQYF
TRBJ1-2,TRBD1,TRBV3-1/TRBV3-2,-,TGTGCCAGCAGCCCGGGACAGGGGGTTAACTATGGCTACACCTTC,CASSPGQGVNYGYTF